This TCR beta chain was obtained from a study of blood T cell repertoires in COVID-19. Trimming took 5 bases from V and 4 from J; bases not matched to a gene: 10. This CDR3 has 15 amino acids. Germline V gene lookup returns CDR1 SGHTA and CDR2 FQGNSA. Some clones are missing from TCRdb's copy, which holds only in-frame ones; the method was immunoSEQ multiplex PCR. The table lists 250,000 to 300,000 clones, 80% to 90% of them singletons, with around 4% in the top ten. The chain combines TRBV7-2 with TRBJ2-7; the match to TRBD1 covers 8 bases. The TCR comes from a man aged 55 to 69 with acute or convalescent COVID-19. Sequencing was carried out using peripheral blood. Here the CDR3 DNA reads TGTGCCAGCAGCACCCGGGGGACAGGCTCATACGAGCAGTACTTC. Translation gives CASSTRGTGSYEQYF.